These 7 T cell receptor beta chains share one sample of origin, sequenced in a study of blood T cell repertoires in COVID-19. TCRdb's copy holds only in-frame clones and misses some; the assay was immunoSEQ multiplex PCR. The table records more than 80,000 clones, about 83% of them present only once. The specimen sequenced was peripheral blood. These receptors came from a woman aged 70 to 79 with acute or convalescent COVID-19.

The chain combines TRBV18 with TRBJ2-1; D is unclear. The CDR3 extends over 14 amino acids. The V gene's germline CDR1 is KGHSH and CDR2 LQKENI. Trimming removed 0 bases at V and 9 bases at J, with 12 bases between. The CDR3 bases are TGTGCCAGCTCACCACCGATCGATATCAGTGAGCAGTTCTTC. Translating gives CASSPPIDISEQFF. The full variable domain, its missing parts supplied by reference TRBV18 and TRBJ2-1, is NAGVMQNPRHLVRRRGQEARLRCSPMKGHSHVYWYRQLPEEGLKFMVYLQKENIIDESGMPKERFSAEFPKEGPSILRIQQVVRGDSAAYFCASSPPIDISEQFFGPGTRLTVL.

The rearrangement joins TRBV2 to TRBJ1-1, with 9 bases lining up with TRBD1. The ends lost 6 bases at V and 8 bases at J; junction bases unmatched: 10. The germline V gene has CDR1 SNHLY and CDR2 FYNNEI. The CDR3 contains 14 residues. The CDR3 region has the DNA TGTGCCAGCAGAACCGGGACAGGGATGACAGAAGCTTTCTTT. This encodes CASRTGTGMTEAFF.

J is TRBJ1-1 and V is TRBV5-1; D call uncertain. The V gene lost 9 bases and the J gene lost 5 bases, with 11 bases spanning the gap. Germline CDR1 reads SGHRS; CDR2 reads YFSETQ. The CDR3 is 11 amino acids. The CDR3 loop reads CAINRGTEAFF. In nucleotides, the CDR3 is TGCGCCATCAATCGGGGTACTGAAGCTTTCTTT.

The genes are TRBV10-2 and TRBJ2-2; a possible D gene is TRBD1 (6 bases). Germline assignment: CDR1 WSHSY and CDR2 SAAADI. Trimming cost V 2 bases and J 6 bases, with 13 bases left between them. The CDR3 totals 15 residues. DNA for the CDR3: TGCGCCAGCAGTGAGGCAGGGGCTAGGGCCGGGGAGCTGTTTTTT. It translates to CASSEAGARAGELFF.

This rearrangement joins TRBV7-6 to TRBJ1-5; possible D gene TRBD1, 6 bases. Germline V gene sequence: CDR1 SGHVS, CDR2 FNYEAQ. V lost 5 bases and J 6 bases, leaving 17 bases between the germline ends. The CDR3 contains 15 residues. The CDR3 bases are TGTGCCAGCAGCAGCCTGGGGGGGGCAGGTCAGCCCCAGCATTTT. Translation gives CASSSLGGAGQPQHF.

Here the CDR3 reads CASSPPADNSPLHF. The CDR3 coding sequence is TGTGCCAGCTCACCACCGGCGGATAATTCACCCCTCCACTTT. The rearrangement joins TRBV18 to TRBJ1-6; D ambiguous. CDR3 length: 14 residues. In germline, CDR1 is KGHSH, CDR2 LQKENI. The V gene lost 0 bases and the J gene lost 5 bases, with 5 bases spanning the gap.

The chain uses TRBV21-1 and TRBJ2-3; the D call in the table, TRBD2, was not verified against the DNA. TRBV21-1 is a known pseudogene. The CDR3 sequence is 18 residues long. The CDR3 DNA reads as TGTGCCAGCAGCCCATTTACGGTGCTAGCGGGGGGCCGAGATACGCAGTATTTT. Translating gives CASSPFTVLAGGRDTQYF.